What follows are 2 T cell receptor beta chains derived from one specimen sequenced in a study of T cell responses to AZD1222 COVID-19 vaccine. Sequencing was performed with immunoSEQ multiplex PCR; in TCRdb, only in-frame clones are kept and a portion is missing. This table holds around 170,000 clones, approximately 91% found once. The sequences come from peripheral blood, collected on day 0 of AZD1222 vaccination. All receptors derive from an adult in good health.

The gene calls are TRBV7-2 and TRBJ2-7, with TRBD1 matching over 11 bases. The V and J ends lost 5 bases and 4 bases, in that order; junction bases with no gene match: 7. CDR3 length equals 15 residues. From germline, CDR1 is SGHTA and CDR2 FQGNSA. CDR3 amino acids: CASSPRTGGGYEQYF. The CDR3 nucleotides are TGTGCCAGCAGCCCTAGGACAGGGGGCGGATACGAGCAGTACTTC. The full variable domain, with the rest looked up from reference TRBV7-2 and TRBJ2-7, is GAGVSQSPSNKVTEKGKDVELRCDPISGHTALYWYRQSLGQGLEFLIYFQGNSAPDKSGLPSDRFSAERTGGSVSTLTIQRTQQEDSAVYLCASSPRTGGGYEQYFGPGTRLTVT.

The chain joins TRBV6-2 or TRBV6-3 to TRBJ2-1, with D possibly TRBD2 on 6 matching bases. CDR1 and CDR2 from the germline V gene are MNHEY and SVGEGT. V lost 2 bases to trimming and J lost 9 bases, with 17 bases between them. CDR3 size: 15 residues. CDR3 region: CASSYGRDFPGEQFF. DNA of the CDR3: TGTGCCAGCAGTTACGGCCGGGACTTTCCCGGTGAGCAGTTCTTC.